This is a list of T cell receptor beta chains from one sample in a study of blood T cell repertoires in COVID-19. Profiling relied on immunoSEQ multiplex PCR, and the TCRdb table lists in-frame clones only, not all of them. The table includes approximately 250,000 clones, 80% to 95% detected once. The sample taken for sequencing was PBMCs or T cells enriched from blood (not recorded which). Source of these receptors: a man in his forties who had been exposed to COVID-19. The CDR3 runs from the conserved cysteine through the conserved F or W. A D gene is named only where the DNA matches it firmly. A clone size is listed for some rows: how often the clone was seen (once, few, many), or a class if it is expanded.

V: TRBV30; size: NA; J: TRBJ2-1; D: TRBD2; CDR3: CAWNPSGREQFF; DNA: TGTGCCTGGAATCCTAGCGGCCGCGAGCAGTTCTTC
V: TRBV2; size: NA; J: TRBJ2-7; D: NA; CDR3: CAGGWGFYEQYF; DNA: TGTGCGGGGGGTTGGGGATTTTACGAGCAGTACTTC
V: TRBV18; size: NA; J: TRBJ2-7; D: NA; CDR3: CASSPQSGEQYF; DNA: TGTGCCAGCTCACCTCAGTCAGGCGAGCAGTACTTC
V: TRBV19; size: NA; J: TRBJ2-6; D: TRBD1; CDR3: CASSVDRVPSGANVLTF; DNA: TGTGCCAGTAGTGTCGACAGGGTTCCATCTGGGGCCAACGTCCTGACTTTC
V: TRBV12-3/TRBV12-4; size: NA; J: TRBJ1-5; D: NA; CDR3: CASSPSSTGRGHF; DNA: TGTGCCAGCAGTCCATCATCGACAGGACGCGGGCATTTT
V: TRBV7-9; size: once; J: TRBJ2-2; D: TRBD2; CDR3: CASSLGLAGVTGELFF; DNA: TGTGCCAGCAGCTTAGGACTAGCGGGAGTCACCGGGGAGCTGTTTTTT
V: TRBV18; size: NA; J: TRBJ2-2; D: TRBD2; CDR3: CASSARTSGRGNTGELFF; DNA: TGTGCCAGCTCAGCCCGGACTAGCGGGAGGGGAAACACCGGGGAGCTGTTTTTT
V: TRBV9; size: NA; J: TRBJ1-3; D: TRBD1; CDR3: CASSVRQGANTIYF; DNA: TGTGCCAGCAGCGTTCGACAGGGGGCAAACACCATATATTTT
V: TRBV5-6; size: NA; J: TRBJ2-5; D: TRBD2; CDR3: CASSYVGAGEETQYF; DNA: TGTGCCAGCAGCTACGTAGGAGCGGGAGAGGAGACCCAGTACTTC
V: TRBV19; size: NA; J: TRBJ2-5; D: TRBD1; CDR3: CASSKRTGGVQMETQYF; DNA: TGTGCCAGTAGTAAAAGGACAGGGGGCGTTCAAATGGAGACCCAGTACTTC
V: TRBV5-1; size: NA; J: TRBJ1-1; D: NA; CDR3: CASSPRTENTEAFF; DNA: TGCGCCAGCAGCCCACGTACAGAGAACACTGAAGCTTTCTTT
V: TRBV2; size: NA; J: TRBJ2-7; D: TRBD1; CDR3: CASSGVDRGLEQYF; DNA: TGTGCCAGCAGTGGGGTTGACAGGGGTCTCGAGCAGTACTTC
V: TRBV5-1; size: once; J: TRBJ2-7; D: TRBD2; CDR3: CASSLVTSGRGNEQYF; DNA: TGCGCCAGCAGCTTGGTTACCAGCGGGAGGGGTAACGAGCAGTACTTC
V: TRBV4-1; size: NA; J: TRBJ1-5; D: NA; CDR3: CASSQQGTRNQPQHF; DNA: TGCGCCAGCAGCCAACAGGGGACCCGTAATCAGCCCCAGCATTTT
V: TRBV5-1; size: NA; J: TRBJ1-5; D: NA; CDR3: CASSLGAQSRNQPQHF; DNA: TGCGCCAGCAGCTTGGGGGCCCAGTCCCGCAATCAGCCCCAGCATTTT
V: TRBV6-4; size: NA; J: TRBJ2-1; D: NA; CDR3: CASSAEGVSEQFF; DNA: TGTGCCAGCAGTGCTGAGGGGGTTAGTGAGCAGTTCTTC
V: TRBV9; size: NA; J: TRBJ2-3; D: NA; CDR3: CASSAPWAGSTDTQYF; DNA: TGTGCCAGCAGTGCCCCCTGGGCAGGGAGCACAGATACGCAGTATTTT
V: TRBV9; size: NA; J: TRBJ1-2; D: TRBD1; CDR3: CASSVQTGVGGYTF; DNA: TGTGCCAGCAGCGTGCAGACAGGGGTGGGAGGCTACACCTTC
V: TRBV5-1; size: NA; J: TRBJ2-6; D: NA; CDR3: CASSLAGRSAGANVLTF; DNA: TGCGCCAGCAGCTTGGCGGGGAGGTCAGCGGGGGCCAACGTCCTGACTTTC
V: TRBV19; size: NA; J: TRBJ2-1; D: NA; CDR3: CASTPLGGPNNEQFF; DNA: TGTGCCAGTACCCCCCTCGGGGGGCCTAACAATGAGCAGTTCTTC
V: TRBV5-4; size: NA; J: TRBJ1-2; D: TRBD1; CDR3: CASSLTGEFVGYTF; DNA: TGTGCCAGCAGCTTGACAGGGGAGTTCGTGGGCTACACCTTC
V: TRBV19; size: NA; J: TRBJ2-2; D: NA; CDR3: CASSPTRAIYTGELFF; DNA: TGTGCCAGTAGTCCTACTAGGGCTATATACACCGGGGAGCTGTTTTTT
V: TRBV10-2; size: NA; J: TRBJ1-3; D: TRBD1; CDR3: CASSIQGGGNTIYF; DNA: TGCGCCAGCAGCATCCAGGGGGGCGGAAACACCATATATTTT
V: TRBV5-5; size: few; J: TRBJ2-7; D: NA; CDR3: CASSSEVTGAYEQYF; DNA: TGTGCCAGCAGCTCGGAGGTGACGGGGGCCTACGAGCAGTACTTC
V: TRBV30; size: NA; J: TRBJ1-4; D: TRBD1; CDR3: CAAQALWSRGSEEKLFF; DNA: TGTGCCGCCCAAGCCCTGTGGTCCAGGGGGTCTGAGGAAAAACTGTTTTTT
V: TRBV7-9; size: NA; J: TRBJ2-1; D: TRBD2; CDR3: CASSYGGRGQDEQFF; DNA: TGTGCCAGCAGCTACGGCGGGAGGGGGCAGGATGAGCAGTTCTTC
V: TRBV9; size: NA; J: TRBJ2-2; D: TRBD2; CDR3: CASSSSGRAPRVDTGELFF; DNA: TGTGCCAGCAGTTCTAGCGGGAGGGCCCCCCGGGTTGACACCGGGGAGCTGTTTTTT
V: TRBV10-3; size: NA; J: TRBJ1-6; D: TRBD1; CDR3: CAISESSGGESPLHF; DNA: TGTGCCATCAGTGAGTCGTCAGGGGGCGAATCACCCCTCCACTTT
V: TRBV6-1; size: NA; J: TRBJ2-3; D: TRBD2; CDR3: CASSEAGRGSLRDTQYF; DNA: TGTGCCAGCAGTGAAGCGGGGCGCGGGAGCTTGAGGGATACGCAGTATTTT
V: TRBV5-1; size: NA; J: TRBJ2-5; D: TRBD2; CDR3: CASSLAIGGQETQYF; DNA: TGCGCCAGCAGCTTGGCCATCGGGGGGCAAGAGACCCAGTACTTC
V: TRBV3-1/TRBV3-2; size: NA; J: TRBJ2-1; D: NA; CDR3: CASSRDLKNEQFF; DNA: TGTGCCAGCAGCCGGGACTTAAAAAATGAGCAGTTCTTC
V: TRBV11-1; size: NA; J: TRBJ2-1; D: TRBD1; CDR3: CASSLGTGGLNEQFF; DNA: TGTGCCAGCAGCTTAGGGACAGGGGGTTTAAATGAGCAGTTCTTC
V: TRBV5-1; size: NA; J: TRBJ2-1; D: NA; CDR3: CASKGGNEQFF; DNA: TGCGCCAGCAAAGGAGGTAATGAGCAGTTCTTC
V: TRBV9; size: NA; J: TRBJ2-7; D: TRBD2; CDR3: CASSKIGGSSEQYF; DNA: TGTGCCAGCAGCAAGATAGGCGGGAGTAGCGAGCAGTACTTC
V: TRBV9; size: NA; J: TRBJ1-1; D: TRBD1; CDR3: CASSGDSRRGTEAFF; DNA: TGTGCCAGCAGTGGGGACAGTCGGAGGGGCACTGAAGCTTTCTTT
V: TRBV21-1; size: NA; J: TRBJ1-6; D: NA; CDR3: CASSRRSGNSALHF; DNA: TGTGCCAGCAGCAGGCGGTCCGGGAATTCGGCCCTCCACTTT
V: TRBV6-5; size: few; J: TRBJ1-2; D: NA; CDR3: CASTAGRSYGYTF; DNA: TGTGCCAGCACCGCGGGTAGGAGCTATGGCTACACCTTC
V: TRBV19; size: NA; J: TRBJ2-5; D: TRBD1; CDR3: CASSIDRGETQYF; DNA: TGTGCCAGTAGTATTGACAGGGGAGAGACCCAGTACTTC
V: TRBV24-1; size: NA; J: TRBJ1-1; D: NA; CDR3: CATSDSGPGTNFEAFF; DNA: TGTGCCACCAGTGATTCCGGTCCCGGGACAAATTTTGAAGCTTTCTTT
V: TRBV5-1; size: once; J: TRBJ2-7; D: TRBD1; CDR3: CASSFGTGAYEQYF; DNA: TGCGCCAGCAGCTTTGGGACAGGGGCCTACGAGCAGTACTTC
V: TRBV5-4; size: NA; J: TRBJ2-3; D: NA; CDR3: CASSSGVGTGLDTQYF; DNA: TGTGCCAGCAGCTCCGGAGTAGGAACAGGTTTAGATACGCAGTATTTT
V: TRBV7-6; size: few; J: TRBJ2-7; D: NA; CDR3: CASSLEIASSYEQYF; DNA: TGTGCCAGCAGCTTAGAGATAGCAAGCTCCTACGAGCAGTACTTC
V: TRBV6-1; size: NA; J: TRBJ2-5; D: NA; CDR3: CASSGSVFRGQETQYF; DNA: TGTGCCAGCAGTGGGAGCGTCTTTAGAGGGCAAGAGACCCAGTACTTC
V: TRBV29-1; size: NA; J: TRBJ1-2; D: NA; CDR3: CSVETGLGNYGYTF; DNA: TGCAGCGTTGAGACAGGACTGGGTAACTATGGCTACACCTTC
V: TRBV28; size: NA; J: TRBJ1-1; D: NA; CDR3: CASSFRGEEEAFF; DNA: TGTGCCAGCAGTTTTCGGGGGGAGGAAGAAGCTTTCTTT
V: TRBV6-2/TRBV6-3; size: NA; J: TRBJ1-2; D: NA; CDR3: CASSPLDRGYGYTF; DNA: TGTGCCAGCAGTCCCTTAGACAGAGGCTATGGCTACACCTTC
V: TRBV6-2/TRBV6-3; size: NA; J: TRBJ2-7; D: NA; CDR3: CASSYIDSYEQYF; DNA: TGTGCCAGCAGTTACATCGACAGCTACGAGCAGTACTTC
V: TRBV5-1; size: NA; J: TRBJ1-4; D: TRBD1; CDR3: CASRGGQANEKLFF; DNA: TGCGCCAGCAGGGGGGGACAGGCTAATGAAAAACTGTTTTTT
V: TRBV27; size: NA; J: TRBJ2-1; D: TRBD1; CDR3: CASSLSERQGEQFF; DNA: TGTGCCAGCAGTTTATCGGAGCGACAGGGTGAGCAGTTCTTC
V: TRBV19; size: few; J: TRBJ1-5; D: NA; CDR3: CASSIARQPQHF; DNA: TGTGCCAGTAGTATAGCCCGTCAGCCCCAGCATTTT
V: TRBV2; size: NA; J: TRBJ1-3; D: TRBD1; CDR3: CARTGGAGNTIYF; DNA: TGTGCCAGGACAGGGGGCGCTGGAAACACCATATATTTT
V: TRBV24-1; size: NA; J: TRBJ2-1; D: TRBD2; CDR3: CATSDFGGGSGANEQFF; DNA: TGTGCCACCAGTGATTTCGGTGGTGGTAGCGGGGCCAATGAGCAGTTCTTC
V: TRBV29-1; size: once; J: TRBJ2-1; D: TRBD1; CDR3: CSVRTGVGDEQFF; DNA: TGCAGCGTAAGGACAGGGGTAGGGGATGAGCAGTTCTTC
V: TRBV5-1; size: NA; J: TRBJ1-4; D: TRBD1; CDR3: CASSLRDRANEKLFF; DNA: TGCGCCAGCAGCTTGAGGGACAGGGCTAATGAAAAACTGTTTTTT